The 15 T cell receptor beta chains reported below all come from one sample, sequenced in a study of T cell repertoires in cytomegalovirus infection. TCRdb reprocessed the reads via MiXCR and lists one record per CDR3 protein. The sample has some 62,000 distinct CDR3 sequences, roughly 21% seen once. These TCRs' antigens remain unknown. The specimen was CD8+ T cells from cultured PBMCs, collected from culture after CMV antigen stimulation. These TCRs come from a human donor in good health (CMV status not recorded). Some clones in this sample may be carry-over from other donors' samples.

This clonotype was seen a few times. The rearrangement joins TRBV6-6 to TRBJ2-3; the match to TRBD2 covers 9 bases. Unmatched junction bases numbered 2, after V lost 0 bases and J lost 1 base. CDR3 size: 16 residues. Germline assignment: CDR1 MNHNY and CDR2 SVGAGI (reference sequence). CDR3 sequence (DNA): TGTGCCAGCAGTTACTCACGACTAGCGGGCACAGATACGCAGTATTTT. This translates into CASSYSRLAGTDTQYF.

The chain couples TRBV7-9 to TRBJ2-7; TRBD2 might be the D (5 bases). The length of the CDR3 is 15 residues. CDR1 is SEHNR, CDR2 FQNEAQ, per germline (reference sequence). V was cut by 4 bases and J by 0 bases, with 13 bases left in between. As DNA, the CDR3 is TGTGCCAGCAGCTCCTTGGAGGAACCCTCCTACGAGCAGTACTTC. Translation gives CASSSLEEPSYEQYF.

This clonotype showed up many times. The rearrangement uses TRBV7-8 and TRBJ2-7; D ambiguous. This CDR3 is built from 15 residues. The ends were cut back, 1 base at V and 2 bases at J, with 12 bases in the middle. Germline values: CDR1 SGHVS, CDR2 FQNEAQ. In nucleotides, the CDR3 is TGTGCCAGCAGCTTAGTGGCAGGAAGGACCTACGAGCAGTACTTC. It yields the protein CASSLVAGRTYEQYF.

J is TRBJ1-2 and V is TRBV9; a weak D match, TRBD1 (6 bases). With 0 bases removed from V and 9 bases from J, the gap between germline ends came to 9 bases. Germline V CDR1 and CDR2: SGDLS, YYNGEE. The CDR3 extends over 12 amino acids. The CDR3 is CASSVVGQSYTF. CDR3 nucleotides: TGTGCCAGCAGCGTAGTAGGACAGAGCTACACCTTC.

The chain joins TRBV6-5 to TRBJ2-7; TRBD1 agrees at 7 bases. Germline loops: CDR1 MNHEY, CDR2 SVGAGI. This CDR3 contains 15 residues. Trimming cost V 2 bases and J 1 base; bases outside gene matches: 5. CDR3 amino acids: CASSYGGRGSYEQYF. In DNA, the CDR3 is TGTGCCAGCAGTTACGGGGGCAGGGGGTCCTACGAGCAGTACTTC.

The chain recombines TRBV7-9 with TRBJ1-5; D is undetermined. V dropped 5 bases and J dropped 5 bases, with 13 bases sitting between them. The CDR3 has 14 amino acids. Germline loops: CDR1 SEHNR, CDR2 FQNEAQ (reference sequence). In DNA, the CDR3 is TGTGCCAGCAGCGAGGGAGCTGACGATCAGCCCCAGCATTTT. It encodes CASSEGADDQPQHF. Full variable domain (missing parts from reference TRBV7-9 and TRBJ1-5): DTGVSQNPRHKITKRGQNVTFRCDPISEHNRLYWYRQTLGQGPEFLTYFQNEAQLEKSRLLSDRFSAERPKGSFSTLEIQRTEQGDSAMYLCASSEGADDQPQHFGDGTRLSIL.

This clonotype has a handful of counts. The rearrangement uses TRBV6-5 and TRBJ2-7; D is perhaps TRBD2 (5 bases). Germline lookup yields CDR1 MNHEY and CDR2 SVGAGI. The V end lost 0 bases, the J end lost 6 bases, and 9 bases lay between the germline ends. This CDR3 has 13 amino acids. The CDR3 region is CASSYSRGFEQYF. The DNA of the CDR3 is TGTGCCAGCAGTTACTCGAGAGGGTTCGAGCAGTACTTC.

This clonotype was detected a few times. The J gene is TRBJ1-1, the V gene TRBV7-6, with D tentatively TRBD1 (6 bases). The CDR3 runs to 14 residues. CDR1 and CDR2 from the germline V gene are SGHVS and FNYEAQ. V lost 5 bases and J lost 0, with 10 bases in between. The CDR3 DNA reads TGTGCCAGCAGCGTGGGACAAGTGAACACTGAAGCTTTCTTT. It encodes CASSVGQVNTEAFF. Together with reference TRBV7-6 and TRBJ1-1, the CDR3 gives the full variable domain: GAGVSQSPRYKVTKRGQDVALRCDPISGHVSLYWYRQALGQGPEFLTYFNYEAQQDKSGLPNDRFSAERPEGSISTLTIQRTEQRDSAMYRCASSVGQVNTEAFFGQGTRLTVV.

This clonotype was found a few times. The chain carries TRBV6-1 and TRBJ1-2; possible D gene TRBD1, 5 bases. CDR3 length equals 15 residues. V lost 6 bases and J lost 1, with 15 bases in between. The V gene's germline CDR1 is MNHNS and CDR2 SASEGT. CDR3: CASSPGGGRNYGYTF. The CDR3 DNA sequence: TGTGCCAGCAGCCCCGGGGGAGGGCGTAACTATGGCTACACCTTC.

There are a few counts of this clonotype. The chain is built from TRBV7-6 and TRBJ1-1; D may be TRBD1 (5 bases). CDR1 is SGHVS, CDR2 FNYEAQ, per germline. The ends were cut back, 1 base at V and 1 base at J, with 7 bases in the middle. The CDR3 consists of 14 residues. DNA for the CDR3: TGTGCCAGCAGCTTAGGAGGGGAGAACACTGAAGCTTTCTTT. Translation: CASSLGGENTEAFF.

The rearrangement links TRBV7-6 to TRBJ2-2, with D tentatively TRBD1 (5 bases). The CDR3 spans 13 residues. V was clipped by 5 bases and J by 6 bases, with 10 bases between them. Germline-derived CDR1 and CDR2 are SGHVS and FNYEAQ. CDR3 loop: CASSSRGSGELFF. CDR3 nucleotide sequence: TGTGCCAGCAGCAGTAGGGGTTCCGGGGAGCTGTTTTTT.

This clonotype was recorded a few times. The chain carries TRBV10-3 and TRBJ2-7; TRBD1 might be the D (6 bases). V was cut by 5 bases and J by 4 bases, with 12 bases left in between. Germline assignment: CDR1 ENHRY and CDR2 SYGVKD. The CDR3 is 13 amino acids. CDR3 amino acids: CAISLGTRYEQYF. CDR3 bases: TGTGCCATCAGTCTCGGGACACGGTACGAGCAGTACTTC.

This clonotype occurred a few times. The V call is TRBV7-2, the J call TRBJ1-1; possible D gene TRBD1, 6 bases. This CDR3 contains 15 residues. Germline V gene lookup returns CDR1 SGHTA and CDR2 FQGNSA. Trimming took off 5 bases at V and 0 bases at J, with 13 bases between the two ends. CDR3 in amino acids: CASSPATGLNTEAFF. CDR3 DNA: TGTGCCAGCAGCCCTGCGACAGGTTTGAACACTGAAGCTTTCTTT.

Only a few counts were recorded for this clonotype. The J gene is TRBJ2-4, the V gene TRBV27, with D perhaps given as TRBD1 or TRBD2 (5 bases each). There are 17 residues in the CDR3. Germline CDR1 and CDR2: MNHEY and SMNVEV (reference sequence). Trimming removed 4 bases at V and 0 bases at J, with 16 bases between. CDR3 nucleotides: TGTGCCAGCAGTTCCCTCGGGACCCGGGGAGCCAAAAACATTCAGTACTTC. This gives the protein CASSSLGTRGAKNIQYF.

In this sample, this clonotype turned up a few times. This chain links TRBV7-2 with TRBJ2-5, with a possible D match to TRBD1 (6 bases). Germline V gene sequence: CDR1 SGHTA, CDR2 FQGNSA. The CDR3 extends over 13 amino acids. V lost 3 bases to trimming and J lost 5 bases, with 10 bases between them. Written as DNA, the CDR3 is TGTGCCAGCAGCTTGAATCAGGGGGAGACCCAGTACTTC. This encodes CASSLNQGETQYF.